Sequencing of this T cell receptor beta chain was carried out in a study of T cell repertoires in cytomegalovirus infection. TCRdb processed the reads anew with MiXCR; each CDR3 protein has one entry. Seen here are about 130,000 distinct CDR3 sequences, roughly 9% observed once, and the top ten hold around a tenth. V gave up 5 bases and J gave up 2 bases, with 20 bases separating them. Germline assignment: CDR1 MNHEY and CDR2 SMNVEV (reference sequence). The length of the CDR3 is 17 residues. V and J are TRBV27 and TRBJ2-3, with D possibly TRBD2 on 5 matching bases. The material sequenced was PBMCs. This clonotype was sampled from a human donor in good health (CMV status not recorded). Some clones in this sample may be carry-over from other donors' samples. The DNA for the CDR3 is TGTGCCAGCAGTCCCAGGACCCCGAGGGCTTACACAGATACGCAGTATTTT. Protein: CASSPRTPRAYTDTQYF.